These 20 T cell receptor gamma chains share one sample of origin, sequenced in a study of gamma delta lymphoproliferative disorders and STAT genes. PBMCs from patients and controls supplied the genomic DNA for sequencing. TCRdb processed the multiplex PCR reads again with the CATT caller. The sample shows approximately 540 gamma-chain clones, around 33% of them seen only once. Sequenced input: blood. The source is a human donor with hepatosplenic T-cell lymphoma.

This clone is classed as medium-sized (0.01 to 0.1%). The sample holds other DNA sequences that translate to the same CDR3. The V gene is given as TRGV4, and no J gene call is available. This CDR3 region has 9 residues. The germline V gene has CDR1 EGSTGY and CDR2 YDSYTSSV. In nucleotides, the CDR3 is TGTGCCACCGCGAGGAGGGGACTCTTT. It codes for CATARRGLF.

This clone was counted between two and nine times. The rearrangement uses TRGV10 and TRGJ1 or TRGJ2. The J gene, absent from TCRdb, was called here by matching the DNA to germline. TRGV10 is treated as an ORF (open reading frame) with a function not yet certain. Losses at the gene ends were 8 bases for V and 3 bases for J; bases not matched to a gene: 17. This CDR3 comprises 16 residues. The CDR3 loop is CAAWDPHSSSYYKKLF. The CDR3 DNA reads TGTGCTGCGTGGGATCCCCATTCATCCTCTTATTATAAGAAACTCTTT.

In regard to this clone: It is unclear where the CDR3 begins or ends on the DNA, so no DNA is shown, and the CDR3 is as TCRdb lists it. The V gene is listed as TRGV10; no J gene was called. TRGV10 is identified as an open reading frame with a role that is uncertain. Including both end residues, the CDR3 is 20 amino acids long. Here the CDR3 reads CAAWDCGFIIRNSLAVEQHF.

This clone was counted at least ten times. This may come from a read error, since a much larger clone is one base off. The limits of the CDR3 on the DNA are not certain, so only TCRdb's listed CDR3 is given. Other DNA sequences of this sample code for an identical CDR3. Here the CDR3 reads CTTVPAGLDTGWLKIF. The J gene went uncalled, whereas the V gene is TRGV11. TRGV11 is given ORF status, its function remaining uncertain. Inclusive of both ends, the CDR3 amounts to 16 amino acids.

This clone was detected a few times. The limits of the CDR3 on the DNA are not certain, so only TCRdb's listed CDR3 is given. V gene assignment gives TRGV3, but the J gene was left uncalled. From germline, CDR1 is VTNTFY and CDR2 YDVSTARD (reference sequence). The CDR3 sequence runs 20 residues, both termini included. CDR3 sequence reads: CATWDRQGIIRNSLAVEQHF.

The sample holds many counts of this clone. TCRdb attributes to this sequence the protein of a much larger clone, which differs from the DNA translation at residue 8; a read error is likely, and the protein displayed is translated from the DNA. The V and J genes are TRGV8 and TRGJ1 or TRGJ2. TCRdb lists no J gene, so it was determined here by aligning the DNA to germline. J gave up 6 bases and V 1 base, and 6 bases lay outside the gene matches. This CDR3 is 13 amino acids long. The V gene's germline CDR1 is VENAVY and CDR2 YDSYNSRV. CDR3 protein: CATWDSSSYKKLF. The CDR3 DNA follows: TGTGCCACCTGGGATAGTTCGTCTTATAAGAAACTCTTT.

This clone was detected only a few times. A far larger clone is just one base off, so this is likely a read error. Additional DNA sequences in this sample encode the identical CDR3. A V gene of TRGV10 was called, but no J gene was assigned. TRGV10 is recorded as an ORF, its role being uncertain. The length of the CDR3 is 14 residues. CDR3 residues: CAAWDYYDYYKKLF. The CDR3 nucleotides read TGTGCTGCGTGGGATTATTACGATTATTATAAGAAACTATTT.

This clone has only a few counts. A far more abundant clone sits one base away, making this likely a read error. This sample also contains other DNA sequences that code for the same CDR3. The genes are TRGV9 and TRGJP1. TCRdb supplies no J gene; here it was assigned by aligning the nucleotide sequence to germline. Per germline, CDR1 GITISATS and CDR2 ISYDGTV (reference sequence). The CDR3 has 14 amino acids. The CDR3 region is CALWEEFTGWFKIF. The DNA of the CDR3 is TGTGCCTTGTGGGAGGAGTTCACTGGCTGGTTCAAGATATTT.

This clone was counted ten times or more. It differs at one base from a far larger clone, so likely a read error. The DNA is left out, because the CDR3 cannot be placed on it with certainty; the CDR3 is given as TCRdb lists it. CDR3 loop: CTTVPAGLDTGWFKIF. A V gene of TRGV11 was called, but no J gene was assigned. TRGV11 carries the ORF label, with uncertain function. With termini counted, the CDR3 has 16 amino acids.

This clone was seen repeatedly, ten times or more. This may come from a read error, since a much larger clone is one base off. The DNA is left out, because the CDR3 cannot be placed on it with certainty; the CDR3 is given as TCRdb lists it. The J segment was not called; the V segment is TRGV11. TRGV11 is assigned to the ORF class and has an uncertain function. The CDR3 contains 16 residues when both ends are counted. CDR3 in amino acids: CTTVPAGLDTGRFKIF.

This clone came up a few times. A read error likely explains this, since a far larger clone differs by one base. The same CDR3 is also encoded by other DNA sequences in this sample. There is no J gene call, but TRGV4 is given as the V gene. Germline values: CDR1 EGSTGY, CDR2 YDSYTSSV. CDR3 length: 14 residues. The CDR3: CATWDGPGDYKKLF. DNA for the CDR3: TGTGCCACCTGGGATGGGCCGGGGGATTATAAGAAACTTTTT.

The sample holds many counts of this clone. TCRdb has a much larger clone's protein, which differs at residue 5 from the translation of this DNA, likely because of a read error; what is shown is the protein translated from the DNA. V gene TRGV8 combines with J gene TRGJ1 or TRGJ2. Here the J gene was assigned by germline matching of the DNA, as TCRdb has none. V was clipped by 5 bases and J by 4 bases; unmatched bases: 8. The CDR3 spans 13 residues. From germline, CDR1 is VENAVY and CDR2 YDSYNSRV. The CDR3 is CATWVSSYYKKLF. CDR3 DNA: TGTGCCACCTGGGTTAGTTCGTATTATAAGAAACTCTTT.

A remark on this clone: Because the CDR3's place on the DNA is in doubt, the DNA is left out and the CDR3 is given as listed by TCRdb. Within the sample, other DNA sequences also encode this same CDR3. TRGV11 is the V gene, and the J gene was not called. TRGV11 is an ORF; its function is uncertain. The CDR3 extends over 27 residues, inclusive of both ends. This CDR3 reads CACWIRQHSTLFRSFIIRNSLAVEQHF.

The chain is built from TRGV2 and TRGJP1. TCRdb gives no J gene; it was assigned here by matching the DNA to germline. J gave up 8 bases and V 0 bases, and 0 bases lay outside the gene matches. CDR1 and CDR2 from the germline V gene are EGSNGY and YDSYNSKV. The CDR3 spans 12 residues. This CDR3 is CATWDGGWFKIF. The CDR3 nucleotides read TGTGCCACCTGGGACGGGGGTTGGTTCAAGATATTT.

Concerning this clone: A read error is the likely source, as a far larger clone sits one nucleotide away. This specimen includes other DNA sequences encoding the same CDR3. The V segment is TRGV10, and no J call was made. TRGV10 has ORF status, its function being uncertain. CDR3 length: 9 residues. The CDR3 DNA sequence: TGTGCTGCGTGGGATTATGGACTATTT. Translating it yields CAAWDYGLF.

This clone was seen many times. A much more abundant neighbour one base away suggests this may be a read error. The limits of the CDR3 on the DNA are not certain, so only TCRdb's listed CDR3 is given. Other DNA variants within this sample encode the same CDR3. The V gene reported is TRGV11; the J gene is uncalled. TRGV11 falls under the ORF class, with uncertain function. From its first to its last residue, the CDR3 has 16 amino acids. The CDR3 protein is CTTVPAGLDTGWFKIF.

V and J are TRGV3 and TRGJP2. Germline matching of the DNA provided the J gene here, since TCRdb leaves it blank. V trimming: 3 bases; J trimming: 13 bases; junction bases outside the gene matches: 11. Germline CDR1 VTNTFY, CDR2 YDVSTARD (reference sequence). The CDR3 spans 13 residues. The CDR3 reads CATWDYRSKIKTF. CDR3 DNA: TGTGCCACCTGGGACTACAGATCAAAGATCAAGACGTTT.

Of note for this clone: The DNA is left out, because the CDR3 cannot be placed on it with certainty; the CDR3 is given as TCRdb lists it. The V gene is TRGV8, but the J gene lacks a call. CDR1 is VENAVY, CDR2 YDSYNSRV, per germline. The CDR3 has 18 amino acids, counting both end residues. CDR3 loop: CATWSFIIRNSLAVEQHF.

The table lists this clone with a few counts. TCRdb's protein, taken from a much larger clone, differs from this DNA's translation at residue 7, likely owing to a read error; the protein displayed comes from the DNA. The V and J genes are TRGV2 and TRGJP2. TCRdb does not report a J gene; here it was assigned by matching the DNA to germline references. CDR3 length equals 22 residues. Per the germline V gene, CDR1 is EGSNGY and CDR2 is YDSYNSKV. V shed 6 bases, J shed 0 bases, and the junction held 28 bases outside the gene matches. DNA for the CDR3: TGTGCCACCTGGTCCGTCCATTTGCTACTTTTGGCGGAATATAGTAGTGATTGGATCAAGACGTTT. This sequence encodes CATWSVHLLLLAEYSSDWIKTF.

By sample share, this clone is medium-sized. This chain links TRGV2 with TRGJ1 or TRGJ2. The J gene comes from matching the DNA to germline here; TCRdb lacks it. Germline assignment: CDR1 EGSNGY and CDR2 YDSYNSKV. The CDR3 runs 13 residues. Trimming cost V 2 bases and J 1 base; bases outside gene matches: 2. CDR3 region: CATWDDNYYKKLF. The CDR3 coding sequence is TGTGCCACCTGGGACGACAATTATTATAAGAAACTCTTT.